This T cell receptor (beta chain) derives from a study of shared clonotypes between healthy human individuals. General study findings and limits: A handful of donors showed sharing of around 5% of naive CD4 clonotypes.

This clone was counted only a few times. Its antigen is currently unknown. The germline CDR1 and CDR2 sequences are MGHRA and YSYEKL. The V end was cut by 3 bases, the J end by 2 bases, with 11 bases between. CDR3 length equals 15 residues. Over several immunoSEQ plates, each subset's genomic DNA was distributed in even portions. TCRdb's table, derived via immunoSEQ multiplex PCR, lists solely in-frame clones and lacks some. In the table there are roughly 1,800,000 clones, about 94% of which are singletons. CD45RO-negative CD8 cells positively selected for CCR7 made up the naive population, which excluded terminally differentiated effector memory CD45RA+ cells.

This chain joins TRBV4-1 and TRBJ1-3, with D unclear. The sample was naive CD8+ T cells sorted from blood. This sequence originates from a man aged 18 to 29 in good health. The CDR3 loop is CASSQETTTGNTIYF. The CDR3 region has the DNA TGCGCCAGCAGCCAGGAGACGACCACTGGAAACACCATATATTTT.